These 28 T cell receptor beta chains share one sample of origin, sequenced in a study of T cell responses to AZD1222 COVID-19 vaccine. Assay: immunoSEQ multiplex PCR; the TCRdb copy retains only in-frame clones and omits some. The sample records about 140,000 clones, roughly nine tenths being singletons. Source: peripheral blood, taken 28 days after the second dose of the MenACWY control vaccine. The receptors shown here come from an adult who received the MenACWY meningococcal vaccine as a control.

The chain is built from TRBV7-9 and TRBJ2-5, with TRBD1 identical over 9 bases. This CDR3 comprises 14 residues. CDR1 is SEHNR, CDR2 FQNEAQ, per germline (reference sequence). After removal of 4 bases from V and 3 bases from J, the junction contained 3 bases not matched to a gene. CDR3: CASSSRQGEETQYF. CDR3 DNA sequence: TGTGCCAGCAGCTCCCGACAGGGGGAAGAGACCCAGTACTTC.

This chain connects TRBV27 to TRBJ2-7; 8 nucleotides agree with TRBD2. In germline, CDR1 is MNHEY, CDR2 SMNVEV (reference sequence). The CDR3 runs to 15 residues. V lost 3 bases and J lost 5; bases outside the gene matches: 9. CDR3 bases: TGTGCCAGCAGTTTCGCTGGGACTAGGTCCCACGAGCAGTACTTC. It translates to CASSFAGTRSHEQYF.

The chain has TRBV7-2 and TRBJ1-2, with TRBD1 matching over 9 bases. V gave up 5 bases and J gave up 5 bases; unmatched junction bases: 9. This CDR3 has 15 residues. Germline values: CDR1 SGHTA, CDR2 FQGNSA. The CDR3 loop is CASSRGTGLGYGYTF. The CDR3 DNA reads TGTGCCAGCAGCCGCGGGACAGGGTTAGGTTATGGCTACACCTTC.

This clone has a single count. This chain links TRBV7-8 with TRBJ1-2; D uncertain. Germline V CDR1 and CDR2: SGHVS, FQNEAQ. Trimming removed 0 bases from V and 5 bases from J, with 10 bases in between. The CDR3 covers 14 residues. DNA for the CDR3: TGTGCCAGCAGCTTAGCCGGTCGGGTTTATGGCTACACCTTC. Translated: CASSLAGRVYGYTF.

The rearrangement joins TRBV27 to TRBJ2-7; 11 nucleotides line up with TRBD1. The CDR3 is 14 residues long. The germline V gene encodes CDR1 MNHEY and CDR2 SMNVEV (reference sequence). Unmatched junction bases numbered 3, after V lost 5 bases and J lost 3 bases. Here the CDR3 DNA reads TGTGCCAGCAGTATGGGACAGGGGGGCTACGAGCAGTACTTC. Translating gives CASSMGQGGYEQYF.

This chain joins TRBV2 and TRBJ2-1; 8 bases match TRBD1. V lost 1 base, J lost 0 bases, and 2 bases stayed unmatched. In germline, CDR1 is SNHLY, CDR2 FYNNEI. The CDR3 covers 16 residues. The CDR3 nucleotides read TGTGCCAGCAGTGAAGGGACAGGGAGCTCCTACAATGAGCAGTTCTTC. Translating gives CASSEGTGSSYNEQFF.

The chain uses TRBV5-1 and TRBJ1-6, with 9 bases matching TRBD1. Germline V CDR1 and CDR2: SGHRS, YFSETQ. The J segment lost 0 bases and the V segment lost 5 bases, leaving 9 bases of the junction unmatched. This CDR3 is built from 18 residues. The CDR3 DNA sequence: TGCGCCAGCAGGCGGACCGGGACAGGGCTCTCCTATAATTCACCCCTCCACTTT. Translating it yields CASRRTGTGLSYNSPLHF. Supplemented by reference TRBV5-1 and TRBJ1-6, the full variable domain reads KAGVTQTPRYLIKTRGQQVTLSCSPISGHRSVSWYQQTPGQGLQFLFEYFSETQRNKGNFPGRFSGRQFSNSRSEMNVSTLELGDSALYLCASRRTGTGLSYNSPLHFGNGTRLTVT.

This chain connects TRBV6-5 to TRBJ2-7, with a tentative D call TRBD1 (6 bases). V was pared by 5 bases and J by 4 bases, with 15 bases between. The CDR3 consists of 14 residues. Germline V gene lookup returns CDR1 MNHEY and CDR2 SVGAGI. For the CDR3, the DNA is TGTGCCAGCAGTCCTCCGGGACAATCATACGAGCAGTACTTC. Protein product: CASSPPGQSYEQYF.

The CDR3 DNA reads as TGCACCAGCAGCCAAGGCGGGCAGGGAGGTTCGGACACTGAAGCTTTCTTT. It specifies CTSSQGGQGGSDTEAFF. The rearrangement uses TRBV1 and TRBJ1-1. TRBV1 is recorded as a pseudogene. The CDR3 totals 17 residues.

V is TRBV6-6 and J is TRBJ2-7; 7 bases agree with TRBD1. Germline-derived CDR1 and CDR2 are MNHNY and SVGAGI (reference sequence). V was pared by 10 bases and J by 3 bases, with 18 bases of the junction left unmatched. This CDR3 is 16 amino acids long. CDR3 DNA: TGTGCCACCTCCTGGCTACGACAGGGAGTTAGCTACGAGCAGTACTTC. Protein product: CATSWLRQGVSYEQYF.

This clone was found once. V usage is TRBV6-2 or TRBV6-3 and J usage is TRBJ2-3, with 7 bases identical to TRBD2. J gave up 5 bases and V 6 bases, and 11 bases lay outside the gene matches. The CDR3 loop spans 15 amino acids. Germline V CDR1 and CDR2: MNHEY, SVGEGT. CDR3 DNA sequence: TGTGCCAGCAGCGCGGGACTATCGGGGTTAGATACGCAGTATTTT. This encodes CASSAGLSGLDTQYF.

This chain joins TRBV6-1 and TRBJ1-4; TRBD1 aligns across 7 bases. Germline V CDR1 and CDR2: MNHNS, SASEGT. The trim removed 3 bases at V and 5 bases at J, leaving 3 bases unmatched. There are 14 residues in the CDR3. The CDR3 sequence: CASSDGTVNEKLFF. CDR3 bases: TGTGCCAGCAGTGACGGGACAGTCAATGAAAAACTGTTTTTT.

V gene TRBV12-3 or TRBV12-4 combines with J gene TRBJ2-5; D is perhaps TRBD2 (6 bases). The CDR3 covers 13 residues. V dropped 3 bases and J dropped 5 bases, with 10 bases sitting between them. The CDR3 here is CASSFGGRETQYF. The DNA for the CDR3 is TGTGCCAGCAGTTTTGGAGGGAGGGAGACCCAGTACTTC.

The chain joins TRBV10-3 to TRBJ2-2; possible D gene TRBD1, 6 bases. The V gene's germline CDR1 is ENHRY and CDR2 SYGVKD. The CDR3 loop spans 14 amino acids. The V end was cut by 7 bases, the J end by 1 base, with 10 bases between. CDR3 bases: TGTGCCATCAAACGACAGGAGAACACCGGGGAGCTGTTTTTT. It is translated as CAIKRQENTGELFF.

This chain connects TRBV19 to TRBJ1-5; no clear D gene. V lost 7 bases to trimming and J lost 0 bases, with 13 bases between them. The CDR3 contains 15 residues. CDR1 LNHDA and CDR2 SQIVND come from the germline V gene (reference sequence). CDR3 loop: CASTPRSSSNQPQHF. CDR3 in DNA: TGTGCCAGTACCCCCAGGTCCAGTAGCAATCAGCCCCAGCATTTT.

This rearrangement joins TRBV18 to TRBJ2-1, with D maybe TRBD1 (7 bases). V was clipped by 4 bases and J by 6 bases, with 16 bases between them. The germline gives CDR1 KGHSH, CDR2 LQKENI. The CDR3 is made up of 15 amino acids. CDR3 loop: CASSLTRQGGNEQFF. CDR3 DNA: TGTGCCAGCTCACTAACCCGACAGGGAGGCAATGAGCAGTTCTTC.

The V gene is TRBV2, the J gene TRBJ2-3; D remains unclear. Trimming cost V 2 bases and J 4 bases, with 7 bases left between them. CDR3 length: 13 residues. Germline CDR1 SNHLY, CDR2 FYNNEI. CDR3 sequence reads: CASSEFSADTQYF. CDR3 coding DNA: TGTGCCAGCAGTGAATTCTCCGCAGATACGCAGTATTTT. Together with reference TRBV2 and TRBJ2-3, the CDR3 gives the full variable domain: EPEVTQTPSHQVTQMGQEVILRCVPISNHLYFYWYRQILGQKVEFLVSFYNNEISEKSEIFDDQFSVERPDGSNFTLKIRSTKLEDSAMYFCASSEFSADTQYFGPGTRLTVL.

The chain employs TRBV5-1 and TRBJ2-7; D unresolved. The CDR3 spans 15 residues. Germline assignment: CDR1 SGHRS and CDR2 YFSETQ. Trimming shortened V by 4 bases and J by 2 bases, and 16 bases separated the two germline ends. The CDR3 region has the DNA TGCGCCAGCAGCCCGGTGGGCAGCAATACCTACGAGCAGTACTTC. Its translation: CASSPVGSNTYEQYF. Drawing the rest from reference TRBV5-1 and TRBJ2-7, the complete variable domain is KAGVTQTPRYLIKTRGQQVTLSCSPISGHRSVSWYQQTPGQGLQFLFEYFSETQRNKGNFPGRFSGRQFSNSRSEMNVSTLELGDSALYLCASSPVGSNTYEQYFGPGTRLTVT.

The chain's CDR3 is CASSLGDRDYGYTF. The CDR3 coding sequence is TGTGCCAGCAGCTTAGGTGACAGGGACTATGGCTACACCTTC. This chain joins TRBV11-2 and TRBJ1-2, with TRBD1 matching 7 bases. V lost 1 base and J lost 3; bases outside the gene matches: 2. The CDR3 sequence is 14 residues long. Germline CDR1 is SGHAT and CDR2 is FQNNGV.

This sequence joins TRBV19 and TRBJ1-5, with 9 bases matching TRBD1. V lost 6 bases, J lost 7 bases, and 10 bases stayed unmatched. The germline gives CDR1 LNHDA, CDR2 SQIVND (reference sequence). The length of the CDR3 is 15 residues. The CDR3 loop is CASSLTGGAGQPQHF. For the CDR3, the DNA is TGTGCCAGTAGCTTAACAGGGGGCGCGGGGCAGCCCCAGCATTTT. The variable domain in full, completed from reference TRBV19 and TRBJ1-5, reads DGGITQSPKYLFRKEGQNVTLSCEQNLNHDAMYWYRQDPGQGLRLIYYSQIVNDFQKGDIAEGYSVSREKKESFPLTVTSAQKNPTAFYLCASSLTGGAGQPQHFGDGTRLSIL.

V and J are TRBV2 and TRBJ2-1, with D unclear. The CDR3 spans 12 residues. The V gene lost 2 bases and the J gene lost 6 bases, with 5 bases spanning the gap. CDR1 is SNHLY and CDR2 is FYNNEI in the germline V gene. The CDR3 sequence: CASSELGNEQFF. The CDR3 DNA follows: TGTGCCAGCAGTGAATTGGGCAATGAGCAGTTCTTC.

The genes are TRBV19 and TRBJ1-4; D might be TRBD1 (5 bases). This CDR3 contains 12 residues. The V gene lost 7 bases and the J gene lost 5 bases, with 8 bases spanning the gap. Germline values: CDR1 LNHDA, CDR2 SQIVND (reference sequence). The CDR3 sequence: CASMGRNEKLFF. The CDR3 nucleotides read TGTGCCAGTATGGGGCGGAATGAAAAACTGTTTTTT.

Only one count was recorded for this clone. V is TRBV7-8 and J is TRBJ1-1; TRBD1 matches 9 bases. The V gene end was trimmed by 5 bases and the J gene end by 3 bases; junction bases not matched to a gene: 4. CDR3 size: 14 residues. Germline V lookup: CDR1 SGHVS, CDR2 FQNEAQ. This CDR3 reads CASSKRDRDTEAFF. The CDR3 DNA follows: TGTGCCAGCAGCAAGCGGGACAGGGACACTGAAGCTTTCTTT. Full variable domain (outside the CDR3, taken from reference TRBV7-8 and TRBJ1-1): GAGVSQSPRYKVAKRGQDVALRCDPISGHVSLFWYQQALGQGPEFLTYFQNEAQLDKSGLPSDRFFAERPEGSVSTLKIQRTQQEDSAVYLCASSKRDRDTEAFFGQGTRLTVV.

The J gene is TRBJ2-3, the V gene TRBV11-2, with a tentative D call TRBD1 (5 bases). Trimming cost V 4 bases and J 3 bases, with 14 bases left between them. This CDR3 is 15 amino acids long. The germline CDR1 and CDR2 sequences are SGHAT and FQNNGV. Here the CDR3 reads CASSSEWQGTDTQYF. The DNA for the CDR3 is TGTGCCAGCAGCTCGGAGTGGCAGGGAACAGATACGCAGTATTTT.

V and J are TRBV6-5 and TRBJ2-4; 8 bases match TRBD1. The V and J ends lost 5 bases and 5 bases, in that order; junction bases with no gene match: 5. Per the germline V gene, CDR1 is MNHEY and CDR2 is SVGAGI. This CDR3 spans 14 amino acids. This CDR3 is CASSKGDRQNIQYF. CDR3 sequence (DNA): TGTGCCAGCAGTAAGGGGGACAGGCAAAACATTCAGTACTTC.

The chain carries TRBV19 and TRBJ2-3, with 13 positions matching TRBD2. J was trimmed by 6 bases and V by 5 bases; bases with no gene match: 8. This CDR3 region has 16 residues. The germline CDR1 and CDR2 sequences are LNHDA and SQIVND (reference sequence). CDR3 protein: CASSLLGTSGTDTQYF. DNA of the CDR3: TGTGCCAGTAGTCTTTTGGGGACTAGCGGGACTGATACGCAGTATTTT.

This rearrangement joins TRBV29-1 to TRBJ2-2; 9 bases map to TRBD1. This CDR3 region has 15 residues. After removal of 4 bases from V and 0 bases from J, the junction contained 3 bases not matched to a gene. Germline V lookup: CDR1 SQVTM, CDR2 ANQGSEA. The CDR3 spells CSVGTGASNTGELFF. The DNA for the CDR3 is TGCAGCGTTGGGACAGGGGCTTCGAACACCGGGGAGCTGTTTTTT.

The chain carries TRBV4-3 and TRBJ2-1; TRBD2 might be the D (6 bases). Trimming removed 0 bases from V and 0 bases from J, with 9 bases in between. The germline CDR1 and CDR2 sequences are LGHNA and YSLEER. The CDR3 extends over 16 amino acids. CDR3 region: CASSQEGGSSYNEQFF. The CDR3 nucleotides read TGCGCCAGCAGCCAAGAGGGGGGAAGCTCCTACAATGAGCAGTTCTTC.